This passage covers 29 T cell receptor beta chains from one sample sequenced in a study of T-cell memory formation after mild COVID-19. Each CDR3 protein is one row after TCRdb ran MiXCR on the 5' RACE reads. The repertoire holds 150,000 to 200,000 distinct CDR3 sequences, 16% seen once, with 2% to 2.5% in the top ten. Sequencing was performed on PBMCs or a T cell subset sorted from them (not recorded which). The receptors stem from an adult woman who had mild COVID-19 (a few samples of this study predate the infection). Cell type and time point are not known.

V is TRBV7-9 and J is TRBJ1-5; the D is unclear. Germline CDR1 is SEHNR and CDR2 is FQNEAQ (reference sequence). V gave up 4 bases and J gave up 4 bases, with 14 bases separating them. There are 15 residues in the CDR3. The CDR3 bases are TGTGCCAGCAGCTCACCGGGCTCCCGAAATCAGCCCCAGCATTTT. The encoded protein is CASSSPGSRNQPQHF. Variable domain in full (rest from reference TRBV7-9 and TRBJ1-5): DTGVSQNPRHKITKRGQNVTFRCDPISEHNRLYWYRQTLGQGPEFLTYFQNEAQLEKSRLLSDRFSAERPKGSFSTLEIQRTEQGDSAMYLCASSSPGSRNQPQHFGDGTRLSIL.

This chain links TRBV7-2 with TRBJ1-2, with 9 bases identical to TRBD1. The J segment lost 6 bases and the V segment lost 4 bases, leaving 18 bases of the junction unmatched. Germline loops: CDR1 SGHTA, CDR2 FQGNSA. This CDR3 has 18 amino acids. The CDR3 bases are TGTGCCAGCAGCTCCCGCGGGGGGCCGGGACAGGGACTCCATGGCTACACCTTC. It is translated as CASSSRGGPGQGLHGYTF.

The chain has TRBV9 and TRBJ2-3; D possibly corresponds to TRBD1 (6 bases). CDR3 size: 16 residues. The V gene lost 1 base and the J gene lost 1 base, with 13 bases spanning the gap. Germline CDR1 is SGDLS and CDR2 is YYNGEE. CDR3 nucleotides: TGTGCCAGCAGCGTAACAGGGCCGGTGGGCACAGATACGCAGTATTTT. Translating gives CASSVTGPVGTDTQYF.

The CDR3 DNA follows: TGTGCCAGCAGCCAATGGCGGAACAATGAGCAGTTCTTC. As protein: CASSQWRNNEQFF. The chain employs TRBV3-1 and TRBJ2-1; no firm D call. This CDR3 comprises 13 residues. The V gene's germline CDR1 is LGHDT and CDR2 YNNKEL (reference sequence). Trimming took off 2 bases at V and 5 bases at J, with 7 bases between the two ends.

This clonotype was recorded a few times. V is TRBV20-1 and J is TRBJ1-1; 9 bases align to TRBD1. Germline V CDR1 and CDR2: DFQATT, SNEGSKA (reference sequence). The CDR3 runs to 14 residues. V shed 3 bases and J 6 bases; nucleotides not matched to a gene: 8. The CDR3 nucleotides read TGCAGTGCTAGTGGACAGGGGAGCGGCCCTGAAGCTTTCTTT. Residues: CSASGQGSGPEAFF.

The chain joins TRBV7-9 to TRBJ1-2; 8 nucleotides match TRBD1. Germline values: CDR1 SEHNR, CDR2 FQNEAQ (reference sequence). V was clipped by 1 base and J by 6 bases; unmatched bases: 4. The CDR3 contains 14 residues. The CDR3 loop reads CASSLVDRADGYTF. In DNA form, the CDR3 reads TGTGCCAGCAGCTTAGTGGACAGGGCGGATGGCTACACCTTC.

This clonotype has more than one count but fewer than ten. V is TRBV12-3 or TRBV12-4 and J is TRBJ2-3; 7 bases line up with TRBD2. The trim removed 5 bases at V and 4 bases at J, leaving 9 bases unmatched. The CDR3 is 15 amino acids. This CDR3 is CASSGRRGFADTQYF. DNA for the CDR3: TGTGCCAGCAGTGGGCGGCGGGGGTTCGCAGATACGCAGTATTTT.

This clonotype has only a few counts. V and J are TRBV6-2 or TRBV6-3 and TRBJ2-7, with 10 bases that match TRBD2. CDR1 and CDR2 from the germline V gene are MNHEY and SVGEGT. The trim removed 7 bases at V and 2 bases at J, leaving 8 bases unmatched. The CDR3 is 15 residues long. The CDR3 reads CASTIGLAATYEQYF. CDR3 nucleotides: TGTGCCAGCACCATCGGACTAGCGGCGACCTACGAGCAGTACTTC.

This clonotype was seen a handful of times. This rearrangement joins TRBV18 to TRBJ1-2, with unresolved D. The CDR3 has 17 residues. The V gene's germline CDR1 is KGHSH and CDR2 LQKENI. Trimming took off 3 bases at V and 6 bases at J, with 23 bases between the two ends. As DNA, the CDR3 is TGTGCCAGCTCACCGGCCTGGAGTAATTCACCCGAGAATGGCTACACCTTC. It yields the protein CASSPAWSNSPENGYTF.

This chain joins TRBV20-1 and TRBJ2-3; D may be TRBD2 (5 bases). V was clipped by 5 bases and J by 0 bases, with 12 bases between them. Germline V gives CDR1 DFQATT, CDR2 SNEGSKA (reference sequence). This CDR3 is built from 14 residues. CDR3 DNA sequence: TGCAGTGCTTTGAGGGTCCCTAGCACAGATACGCAGTATTTT. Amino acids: CSALRVPSTDTQYF.

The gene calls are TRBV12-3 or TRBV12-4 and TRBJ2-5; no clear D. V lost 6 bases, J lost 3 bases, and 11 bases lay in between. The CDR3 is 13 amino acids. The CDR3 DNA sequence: TGTGCCAGCAGAACAACAACTAAAGAGACCCAGTACTTC. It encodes CASRTTTKETQYF.

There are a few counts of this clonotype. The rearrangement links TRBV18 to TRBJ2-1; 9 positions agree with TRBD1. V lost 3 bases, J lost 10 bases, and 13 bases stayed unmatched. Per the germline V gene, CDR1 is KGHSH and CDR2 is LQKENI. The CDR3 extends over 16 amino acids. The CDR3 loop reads CASSPRSGQGLKEQFF. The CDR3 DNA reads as TGTGCCAGCTCACCCAGGTCGGGACAGGGTCTAAAGGAGCAGTTCTTC.

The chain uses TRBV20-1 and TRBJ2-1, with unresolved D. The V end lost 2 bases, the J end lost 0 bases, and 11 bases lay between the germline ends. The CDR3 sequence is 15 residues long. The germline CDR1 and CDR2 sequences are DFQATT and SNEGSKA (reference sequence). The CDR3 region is CSARLNLNSYNEQFF. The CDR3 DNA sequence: TGCAGTGCTAGACTCAACCTAAACTCCTACAATGAGCAGTTCTTC.

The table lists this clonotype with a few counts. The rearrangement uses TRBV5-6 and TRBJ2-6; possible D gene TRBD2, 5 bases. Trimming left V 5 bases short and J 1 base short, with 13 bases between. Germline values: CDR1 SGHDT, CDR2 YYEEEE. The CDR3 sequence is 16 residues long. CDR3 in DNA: TGTGCCAGCAGGATAGGACTGTTTTCTGGGGCCAACGTCCTGACTTTC. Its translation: CASRIGLFSGANVLTF.

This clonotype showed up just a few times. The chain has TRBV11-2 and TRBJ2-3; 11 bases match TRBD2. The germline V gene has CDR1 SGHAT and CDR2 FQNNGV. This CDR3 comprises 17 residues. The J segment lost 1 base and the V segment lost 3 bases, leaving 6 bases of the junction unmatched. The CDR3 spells CASSFRVTSGGTDTQYF. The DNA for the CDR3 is TGTGCCAGCAGCTTCAGGGTGACTAGCGGGGGCACAGATACGCAGTATTTT. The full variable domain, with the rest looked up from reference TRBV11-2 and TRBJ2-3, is EAGVAQSPRYKIIEKRQSVAFWCNPISGHATLYWYQQILGQGPKLLIQFQNNGVVDDSQLPKDRFSAERLKGVDSTLKIQPAKLEDSAVYLCASSFRVTSGGTDTQYFGPGTRLTVL.

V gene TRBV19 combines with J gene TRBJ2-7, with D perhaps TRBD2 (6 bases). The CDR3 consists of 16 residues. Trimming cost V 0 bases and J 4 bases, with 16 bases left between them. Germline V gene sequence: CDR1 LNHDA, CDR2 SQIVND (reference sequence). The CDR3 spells CASSIDGQGLLYEQYF. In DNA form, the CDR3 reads TGTGCCAGTAGTATAGACGGGCAGGGACTTCTATACGAGCAGTACTTC.

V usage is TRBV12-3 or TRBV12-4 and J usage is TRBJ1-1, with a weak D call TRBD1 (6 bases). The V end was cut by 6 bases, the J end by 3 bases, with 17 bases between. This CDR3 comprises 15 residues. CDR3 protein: CASRTWDTKYTEAFF. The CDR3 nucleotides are TGTGCCAGCAGAACATGGGACACCAAATACACTGAAGCTTTCTTT.

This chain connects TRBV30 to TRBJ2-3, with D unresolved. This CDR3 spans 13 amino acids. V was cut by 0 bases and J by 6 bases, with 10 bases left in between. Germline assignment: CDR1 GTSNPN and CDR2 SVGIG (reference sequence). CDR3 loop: CAWSVRIRDTQYF. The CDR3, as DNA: TGTGCCTGGAGTGTACGTATCAGGGATACGCAGTATTTT.

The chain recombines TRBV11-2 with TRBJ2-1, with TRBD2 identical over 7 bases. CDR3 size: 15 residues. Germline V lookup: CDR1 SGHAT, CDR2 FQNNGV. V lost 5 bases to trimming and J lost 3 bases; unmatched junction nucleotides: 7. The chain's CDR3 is CASSPWEGGYNEQFF. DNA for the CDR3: TGTGCCAGCAGCCCCTGGGAGGGCGGCTACAATGAGCAGTTCTTC.

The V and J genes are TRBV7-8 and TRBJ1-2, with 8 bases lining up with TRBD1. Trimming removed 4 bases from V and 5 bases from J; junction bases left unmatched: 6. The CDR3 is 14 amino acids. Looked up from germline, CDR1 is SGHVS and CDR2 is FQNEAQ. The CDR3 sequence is CASSSGGRVYGYTF. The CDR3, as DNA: TGTGCCAGCAGCTCAGGGGGCAGGGTATATGGCTACACCTTC.

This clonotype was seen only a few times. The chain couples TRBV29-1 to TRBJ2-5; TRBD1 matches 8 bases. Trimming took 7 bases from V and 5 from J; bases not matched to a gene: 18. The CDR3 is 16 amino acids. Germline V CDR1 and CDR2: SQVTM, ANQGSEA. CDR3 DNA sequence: TGCAGCGCCCAACCGACAGGGGTGGCCCCACGGGAGACCCAGTACTTC. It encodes CSAQPTGVAPRETQYF. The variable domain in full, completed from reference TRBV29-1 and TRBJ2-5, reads SAVISQKPSRDICQRGTSLTIQCQVDSQVTMMFWYRQQPGQSLTLIATANQGSEATYESGFVIDKFPISRPNLTFSTLTVSNMSPEDSSIYLCSAQPTGVAPRETQYFGPGTRLLVL.

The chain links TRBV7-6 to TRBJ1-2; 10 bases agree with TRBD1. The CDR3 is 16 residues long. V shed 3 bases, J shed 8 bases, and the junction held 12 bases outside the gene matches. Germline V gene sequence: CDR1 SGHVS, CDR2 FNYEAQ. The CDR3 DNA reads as TGTGCCAGCAGCTTTGACCCGGGACAGGGGCTGGGCGGCTACACCTTC. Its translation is CASSFDPGQGLGGYTF. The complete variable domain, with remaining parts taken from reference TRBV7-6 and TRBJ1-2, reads GAGVSQSPRYKVTKRGQDVALRCDPISGHVSLYWYRQALGQGPEFLTYFNYEAQQDKSGLPNDRFSAERPEGSISTLTIQRTEQRDSAMYRCASSFDPGQGLGGYTFGSGTRLTVV.

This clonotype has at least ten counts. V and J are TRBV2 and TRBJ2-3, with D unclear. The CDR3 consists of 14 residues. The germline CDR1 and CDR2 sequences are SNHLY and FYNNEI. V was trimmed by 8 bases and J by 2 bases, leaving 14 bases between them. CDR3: CASLARLPTDTQYF. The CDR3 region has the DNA TGTGCCAGCTTAGCCCGCCTTCCCACAGATACGCAGTATTTT.

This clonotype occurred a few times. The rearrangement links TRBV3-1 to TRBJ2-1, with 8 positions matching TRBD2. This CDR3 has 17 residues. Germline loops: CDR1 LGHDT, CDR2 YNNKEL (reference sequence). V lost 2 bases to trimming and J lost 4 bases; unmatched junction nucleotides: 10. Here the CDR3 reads CASSQSPGGARYNEQFF. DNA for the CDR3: TGTGCCAGCAGCCAATCTCCCGGGGGGGCGAGGTACAATGAGCAGTTCTTC.

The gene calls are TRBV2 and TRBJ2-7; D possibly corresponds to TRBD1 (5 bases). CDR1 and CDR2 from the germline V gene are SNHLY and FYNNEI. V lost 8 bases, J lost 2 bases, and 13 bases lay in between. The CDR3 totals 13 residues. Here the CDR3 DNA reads TGTGCCAGCCTACAGGCGGTTACCTACGAGCAGTACTTC. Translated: CASLQAVTYEQYF.

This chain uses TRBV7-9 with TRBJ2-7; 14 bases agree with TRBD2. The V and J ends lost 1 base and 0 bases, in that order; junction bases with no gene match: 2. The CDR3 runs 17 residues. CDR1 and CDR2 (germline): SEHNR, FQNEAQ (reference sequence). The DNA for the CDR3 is TGTGCCAGCAGCTTAGGACTAGCGGGAGGGCCCTCCTACGAGCAGTACTTC. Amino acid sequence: CASSLGLAGGPSYEQYF.

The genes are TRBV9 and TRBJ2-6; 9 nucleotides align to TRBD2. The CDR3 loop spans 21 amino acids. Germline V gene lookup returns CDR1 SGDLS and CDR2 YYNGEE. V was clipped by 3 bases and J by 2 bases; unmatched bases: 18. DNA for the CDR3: TGTGCCAGCAGCGCATTAGCGGGAGTCCCAACTAGGAGCACTGGGGCCAACGTCCTGACTTTC. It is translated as CASSALAGVPTRSTGANVLTF.

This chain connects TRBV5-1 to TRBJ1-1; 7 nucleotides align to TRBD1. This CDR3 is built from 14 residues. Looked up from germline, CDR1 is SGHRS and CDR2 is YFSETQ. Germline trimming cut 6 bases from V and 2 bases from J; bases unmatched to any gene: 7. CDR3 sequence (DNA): TGCGCCAGCACTCGGGACAGATCCAACACTGAAGCTTTCTTT. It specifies CASTRDRSNTEAFF. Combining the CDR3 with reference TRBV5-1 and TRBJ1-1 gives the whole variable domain KAGVTQTPRYLIKTRGQQVTLSCSPISGHRSVSWYQQTPGQGLQFLFEYFSETQRNKGNFPGRFSGRQFSNSRSEMNVSTLELGDSALYLCASTRDRSNTEAFFGQGTRLTVV.

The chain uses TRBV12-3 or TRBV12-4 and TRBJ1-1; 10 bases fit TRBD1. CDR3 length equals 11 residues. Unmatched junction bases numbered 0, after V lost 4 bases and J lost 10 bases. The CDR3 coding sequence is TGTGCCAGCAGTTGGACAGGGGGAGCTTTCTTT. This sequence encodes CASSWTGGAFF.